A single sample is the source of the 17 T cell receptor beta chains below, sequenced in a study of CD8+CD57+ T cells in acquired aplastic anemia. TCR beta VDJ and CDR3 were profiled, and genomic DNA was the template. TCRdb re-derived calls from the reads in MiXCR, one entry per CDR3 protein. Of under 250,000 distinct CDR3 sequences listed, 45% to 50% were seen once; the top ten hold 7.8%. Patients included in sequencing had previously demonstrated CD8+CD57+ cell expansion by flow cytometry. Sequences were obtained from sorted CD4+, CD8+, or CD8+CD57+ T cells (not recorded which) from PBMCs. These receptors all come from a human donor with aplastic anemia.

This clonotype was seen more than once but under ten times. A much larger clonotype is one base distant, so this may be a read error. The chain has TRBV2 and TRBJ1-1; 7 nucleotides line up with TRBD1. The CDR3 totals 16 residues. Germline CDR1 SNHLY, CDR2 FYNNEI. CDR3 sequence (DNA): TGTGCCTCAAAACTCGTCCAGGGGGTTTGGCACACTGAAGCTCTCTTT. Translating gives CASKLVQGVWHTEALF.

A few counts support this clonotype. The chain uses TRBV4-1 and TRBJ2-7; no firm D call. V lost 2 bases to trimming and J lost 0 bases, with 11 bases between them. There are 15 residues in the CDR3. From germline, CDR1 is MGHRA and CDR2 YSYEKL. CDR3 nucleotide sequence: TGCGCCAGCAGCCAAAGTCCTGGGTCCTCCTACGAGCAGTACTTC. Its protein is CASSQSPGSSYEQYF.

There are a few counts of this clonotype. V usage is TRBV27 and J usage is TRBJ2-1; D is unclear. This CDR3 is built from 12 residues. The ends were cut back, 5 bases at V and 4 bases at J, with 6 bases in the middle. The V gene's germline CDR1 is MNHEY and CDR2 SMNVEV (reference sequence). CDR3 region: CASSQNYNEQFF. For the CDR3, the DNA is TGTGCCAGCAGTCAGAATTACAATGAGCAGTTCTTC.

The rearrangement joins TRBV7-8 to TRBJ1-2; D call uncertain. The V gene lost 2 bases and the J gene lost 3 bases, with 10 bases spanning the gap. The CDR3 extends over 14 amino acids. CDR1 is SGHVS and CDR2 is FQNEAQ in the germline V gene. CDR3 sequence: CASSLRPDYYGYTF. CDR3 in DNA: TGTGCCAGCAGCTTAAGGCCGGATTACTATGGCTACACCTTC.

This sequence joins TRBV20-1 and TRBJ2-7, with D possibly being TRBD1 (5 bases). V was clipped by 0 bases and J by 0 bases, with 12 bases between them. The V gene's germline CDR1 is DFQATT and CDR2 SNEGSKA (reference sequence). CDR3 length: 15 residues. The CDR3 protein is CSARDAGLSSYEQYF. In nucleotides, the CDR3 is TGCAGTGCTAGAGATGCAGGGTTGAGCTCCTACGAGCAGTACTTC.

V and J are TRBV7-6 and TRBJ2-5; 8 nucleotides agree with TRBD2. The CDR3 consists of 15 residues. The trim removed 4 bases at V and 2 bases at J, leaving 6 bases unmatched. Germline V gene data show CDR1 as SGHVS and CDR2 as FNYEAQ. The CDR3 sequence is CASSSAGATQETQYF. For the CDR3, the DNA is TGTGCCAGCAGCTCAGCGGGGGCAACACAAGAGACCCAGTACTTC.

In this sample, this clonotype turned up many times. The CDR3 nucleotides are TGCGCCAGCAGCCAAGCGGGACCGGGAGCGGGGGGTGAAAAACTGTTTTTT. Translation gives CASSQAGPGAGGEKLFF. The rearrangement links TRBV4-1 to TRBJ1-4, with D perhaps TRBD1 (5 bases). Trimming shortened V by 1 base and J by 7 bases, and 19 bases separated the two germline ends. Per germline, CDR1 MGHRA and CDR2 YSYEKL. The CDR3 runs to 17 residues.

This clonotype was seen at least ten times. The rearrangement uses TRBV9 and TRBJ2-3, with 7 bases matching TRBD2. Germline loops: CDR1 SGDLS, CDR2 YYNGEE. Trimming took 0 bases from V and 2 from J; bases not matched to a gene: 15. CDR3 length equals 19 residues. The CDR3 nucleotides read TGTGCCAGCAGCGTAGATCCCCAGCGGGAAGGGTGGGACACAGATACGCAGTATTTT. Translation gives CASSVDPQREGWDTDTQYF.

This clonotype was seen repeatedly, ten times or more. V usage is TRBV7-9 and J usage is TRBJ2-7, with no clear D. The CDR3 sequence is 12 residues long. Germline lookup yields CDR1 SEHNR and CDR2 FQNEAQ (reference sequence). V was cut by 3 bases and J by 0 bases, with 3 bases left in between. CDR3: CASSFSSYEQYF. The CDR3 coding sequence is TGTGCCAGCAGCTTTAGCTCCTACGAGCAGTACTTC.

This clonotype was seen ten or more times. The rearrangement joins TRBV27 to TRBJ2-3; D not certain. This CDR3 comprises 13 residues. The germline V gene encodes CDR1 MNHEY and CDR2 SMNVEV (reference sequence). The V end lost 5 bases, the J end lost 2 bases, and 8 bases lay between the germline ends. CDR3 residues: CASSPQHTDTQYF. The CDR3 coding sequence is TGTGCCAGCAGTCCACAGCACACAGATACGCAGTATTTT.

This clonotype showed up just a few times. The chain carries TRBV30 and TRBJ2-1, with 7 bases that match TRBD2. Germline lookup yields CDR1 GTSNPN and CDR2 SVGIG (reference sequence). V lost 5 bases and J lost 9; bases outside the gene matches: 10. The CDR3 covers 13 residues. CDR3 coding DNA: TGTGCCTGGTCCTCCGGAACGGGGGGTGAGCAGTTCTTC. It yields the protein CAWSSGTGGEQFF.

The CDR3 nucleotides are TGTGCCACCGAATCAATAGCGGGAGGAGCCATCAATGAGCAGTTCTTC. Protein product: CATESIAGGAINEQFF. The chain employs TRBV24-1 and TRBJ2-1; 10 bases agree with TRBD2. Germline CDR1 and CDR2: KGHDR and SFDVKD. The length of the CDR3 is 16 residues. J lost 6 bases, V lost 9 bases, and 13 bases had no gene match.

As to this clonotype: A single base separates this from a much larger clone, so it may be a read error. J is TRBJ1-1 and V is TRBV7-2; TRBD1 matches 8 bases. Germline CDR1 SGHTA, CDR2 FQGNSA. This CDR3 is built from 16 residues. CDR3 residues: CVSSPELDRDHTEAFF. CDR3 sequence (DNA): TGCGTCAGCAGCCCTGAACTGGACAGGGATCACACTGAAGCTTTCTTT.

The chain is built from TRBV15 and TRBJ2-3; a weak D match, TRBD2 (5 bases). Germline loops: CDR1 LNHNV, CDR2 YYDKDF (reference sequence). The CDR3 runs to 15 residues. Trimming pared 0 bases from V and 5 bases from J, leaving 12 bases between. The CDR3 bases are TGTGCCACCAGCAGAGATAGGCTAGCTGGAGATACGCAGTATTTT. Encoded protein: CATSRDRLAGDTQYF.

The chain is built from TRBV10-3 and TRBJ2-1; weak D call: TRBD1 (6 bases). Germline V lookup: CDR1 ENHRY, CDR2 SYGVKD. The CDR3 loop spans 11 amino acids. Trimming cost V 9 bases and J 10 bases, with 13 bases left between them. Here the CDR3 DNA reads TGTGCCATTTCAACAGGGCCGGAGCAGTTCTTC. Protein product: CAISTGPEQFF.

The sample holds many counts of this clonotype. The chain carries TRBV7-9 and TRBJ2-5; D is unresolved. Germline values: CDR1 SEHNR, CDR2 FQNEAQ (reference sequence). The CDR3 runs to 15 residues. The V and J ends lost 5 bases and 2 bases respectively, with 15 bases between them. CDR3 sequence: CASSQRRSAQETQYF. The CDR3 DNA reads as TGTGCCAGCAGCCAAAGACGCTCAGCACAAGAGACCCAGTACTTC. Supplemented by reference TRBV7-9 and TRBJ2-5, the full variable domain reads DTGVSQNPRHKITKRGQNVTFRCDPISEHNRLYWYRQTLGQGPEFLTYFQNEAQLEKSRLLSDRFSAERPKGSFSTLEIQRTEQGDSAMYLCASSQRRSAQETQYFGPGTRLLVL.

This rearrangement joins TRBV3-1 to TRBJ1-2, with TRBD1 identical over 7 bases. The CDR3 sequence is 13 residues long. The ends lost 3 bases at V and 8 bases at J; junction bases unmatched: 6. Germline V CDR1 and CDR2: LGHDT, YNNKEL (reference sequence). The CDR3 loop is CASSHYRGKGYTF. The DNA of the CDR3 is TGTGCCAGCAGCCACTACAGGGGAAAAGGCTACACCTTC. Combining the CDR3 with reference TRBV3-1 and TRBJ1-2 gives the whole variable domain DTAVSQTPKYLVTQMGNDKSIKCEQNLGHDTMYWYKQDSKKFLKIMFSYNNKELIINETVPNRFSPKSPDKAHLNLHINSLELGDSAVYFCASSHYRGKGYTFGSGTRLTVV.